This T cell receptor (beta chain) was obtained from a study of blood T cell repertoires in COVID-19. Using immunoSEQ multiplex PCR, the repertoire was profiled, and TCRdb retains in-frame clones only, with some absent. The sample contains some 54,000 clones, roughly four fifths of which appear only once. The CDR3 runs to 13 residues. Trimming left V 2 bases short and J 3 bases short, with 7 bases between. Germline-derived CDR1 and CDR2 are MDHEN and SYDVKM. The sample consisted of peripheral blood. The genes are TRBV28 and TRBJ1-2; perhaps TRBD1 as D (5 bases). This TCR was recovered from a woman in her sixties or seventies with acute or convalescent COVID-19. CDR3 amino acids: CASSLVGDYGYTF. The CDR3 coding sequence is TGTGCCAGCAGTTTAGTAGGGGACTATGGCTACACCTTC.